One sample yielded the 25 T cell receptor beta chains listed below, sequenced in a study of vaccination and CD4 T cells after COVID-19. Treatment defined: roughly 10-day PBMC culture with coronavirus spike peptide pools or control peptides (ViraFEST assay). The Oncomine TCR Beta short-read assay generated sequence data from the DNA of cultured CD4+ T cells. TCRdb recomputed calls from the PCR reads with MiXCR, one row per CDR3 protein. In the table there are fewer than 20,000 distinct CDR3 sequences, around 60% of which are singletons. Their antigen targets remain unknown. This sample comprised CD4+ T cells from blood, cultured in vitro, obtained before SARS-CoV-2 vaccination. These receptor sequences come from a human donor who had recovered from COVID-19.

This clonotype came up a few times. J is TRBJ2-5 and V is TRBV20-1; D is perhaps TRBD2 (6 bases). Deletions cut 0 bases from V and 5 bases from J, with 7 bases between. In germline, CDR1 is DFQATT, CDR2 SNEGSKA (reference sequence). This CDR3 has 12 residues. The CDR3 loop is CSARDGGETQYF. The DNA of the CDR3 is TGCAGTGCTAGAGATGGGGGGGAGACCCAGTACTTC.

CDR3 sequence (DNA): TGTGCCAGCAACGGAGCCGGCAGCGCGAAGGGGGGCACAGATACGCAGTATTTT. Its translation: CASNGAGSAKGGTDTQYF. The genes are TRBV28 and TRBJ2-3; tentative D call: TRBD1 (6 bases). Trimming stripped 7 bases from V and 1 base from J, with 24 bases between. The CDR3 has 18 residues. Germline values: CDR1 MDHEN, CDR2 SYDVKM.

The J gene is TRBJ2-7, the V gene TRBV12-3 or TRBV12-4, with unresolved D. The CDR3 loop spans 11 amino acids. V was trimmed by 3 bases and J by 5 bases, leaving 5 bases between them. CDR3 in DNA: TGTGCCAGCAGTTTGAGGAACGAGCAGTACTTC. Its translation: CASSLRNEQYF.

This clonotype was counted a few times. This sequence joins TRBV20-1 and TRBJ2-2, with no clear D. Germline values: CDR1 DFQATT, CDR2 SNEGSKA (reference sequence). V dropped 0 bases and J dropped 2 bases, with 7 bases sitting between them. The CDR3 spans 14 residues. CDR3 in amino acids: CSARETLNTGELFF. CDR3 sequence (DNA): TGCAGTGCTAGAGAGACCCTTAACACCGGGGAGCTGTTTTTT.

CDR3 sequence reads: CASSDGASSGANVLTF. DNA for the CDR3: TGTGCCAGCAGTGACGGCGCGAGCTCTGGGGCCAACGTCCTGACTTTC. The genes are TRBV6-4 and TRBJ2-6, with unresolved D. Germline V CDR1 and CDR2: MRHNA, SNTAGT. The CDR3 is 16 residues long. V was shortened by 2 bases and J by 0 bases, with 8 bases between the two germline ends.

This chain joins TRBV15 and TRBJ1-1; D is ambiguous. Germline V lookup: CDR1 LNHNV, CDR2 YYDKDF (reference sequence). The CDR3 is made up of 17 amino acids. Trimming shortened V by 0 bases and J by 1 base, and 15 bases separated the two germline ends. CDR3 nucleotide sequence: TGTGCCACCAGCAGAGATATAACGCGGGCCAGGAACACTGAAGCTTTCTTT. This sequence encodes CATSRDITRARNTEAFF.

The rearrangement links TRBV19 to TRBJ1-5; TRBD1 is a possible D gene (6 bases). Trimming took off 5 bases at V and 6 bases at J, with 20 bases between the two ends. This CDR3 contains 16 residues. The germline V gene encodes CDR1 LNHDA and CDR2 SQIVND (reference sequence). DNA of the CDR3: TGTGCCAGTAGTCGTCAAACAGGGAGCAGGAGTCAGCCCCAGCATTTT. Encoded protein: CASSRQTGSRSQPQHF.

In this sample, this clonotype turned up once. Here the CDR3 reads CSARDPWSTDTQYF. Written as DNA, the CDR3 is TGCAGTGCTAGAGATCCCTGGTCCACAGATACGCAGTATTTT. The rearrangement links TRBV20-1 to TRBJ2-3, with D uncertain. The CDR3 sequence is 14 residues long. Germline assignment: CDR1 DFQATT and CDR2 SNEGSKA (reference sequence). Trimming took 0 bases from V and 2 from J, leaving 9 bases between them.

The chain couples TRBV7-9 to TRBJ2-1; tentative D call: TRBD1 (5 bases). CDR3 length: 11 residues. Germline V CDR1 and CDR2: SEHNR, FQNEAQ (reference sequence). V was shortened by 5 bases and J by 8 bases, with 7 bases between the two germline ends. CDR3 residues: CASSTGYEQFF. The DNA for the CDR3 is TGTGCCAGCAGCACAGGATATGAGCAGTTCTTC.

V usage is TRBV28 and J usage is TRBJ2-1, with 16 positions matching TRBD2. Trimming removed 5 bases from V and 3 bases from J; junction bases left unmatched: 4. This CDR3 has 17 residues. Germline V CDR1 and CDR2: MDHEN, SYDVKM. CDR3 loop: CASSLGLAGGFYNEQFF. The CDR3 bases are TGTGCCAGCAGTCTGGGACTAGCGGGAGGGTTCTACAATGAGCAGTTCTTC. The complete variable domain, with remaining parts taken from reference TRBV28 and TRBJ2-1, reads DVKVTQSSRYLVKRTGEKVFLECVQDMDHENMFWYRQDPGLGLRLIYFSYDVKMKEKGDIPEGYSVSREKKERFSLILESASTNQTSMYLCASSLGLAGGFYNEQFFGPGTRLTVL.

V is TRBV12-3 or TRBV12-4 and J is TRBJ2-7; tentative D call: TRBD1 (5 bases). The CDR3 spans 13 residues. The V end was cut by 6 bases, the J end by 6 bases, with 15 bases between. CDR3 amino acids: CASSTGRFGEQYF. DNA for the CDR3: TGTGCCAGCAGCACAGGCCGGTTCGGCGAGCAGTACTTC.

The chain recombines TRBV6-2 or TRBV6-3 with TRBJ1-3, with a tentative D call TRBD1 (6 bases). The CDR3 sequence is 17 residues long. Looked up from germline, CDR1 is MNHEY and CDR2 is SVGEGT. V dropped 6 bases and J dropped 1 base, with 19 bases sitting between them. DNA for the CDR3: TGTGCCAGCAGCCGCCCGACCGGGACACAATCTGGAAACACCATATATTTT. It yields the protein CASSRPTGTQSGNTIYF.

CDR3 nucleotide sequence: TGTGCCAGCTCCCAGGGTAAAGAGACCCAGTACTTC. Translation: CASSQGKETQYF. The V gene is TRBV18, the J gene TRBJ2-5; D might be TRBD1 (5 bases). Germline V gives CDR1 KGHSH, CDR2 LQKENI. The CDR3 sequence is 12 residues long. V shed 6 bases and J shed 3 bases, with 8 bases lying between them.

The chain employs TRBV20-1 and TRBJ2-5; no reliable D call. The CDR3 consists of 11 residues. Looked up from germline, CDR1 is DFQATT and CDR2 is SNEGSKA (reference sequence). Trimming removed 3 bases at V and 3 bases at J, with 5 bases between. The CDR3 sequence is CSARWKETQYF. CDR3 DNA sequence: TGCAGTGCTAGGTGGAAAGAGACCCAGTACTTC.

This chain links TRBV20-1 with TRBJ1-2; D may be TRBD1 (5 bases). There are 14 residues in the CDR3. V gave up 2 bases and J gave up 7 bases, with 17 bases separating them. Germline CDR1 reads DFQATT; CDR2 reads SNEGSKA (reference sequence). The CDR3: CSARLGGVSFGYTF. CDR3 sequence (DNA): TGCAGTGCTAGACTCGGGGGGGTGTCTTTTGGCTACACCTTC.

This clonotype occurred a few times. The gene calls are TRBV15 and TRBJ1-5; D gene uncertain. Trimming pared 0 bases from V and 4 bases from J, leaving 1 base between. The CDR3 consists of 12 residues. Germline V lookup: CDR1 LNHNV, CDR2 YYDKDF (reference sequence). This CDR3 is CATSRDNQPQHF. The DNA of the CDR3 is TGTGCCACCAGCAGAGATAATCAGCCCCAGCATTTT.

The chain links TRBV20-1 to TRBJ2-1; D gene unclear. The V gene lost 0 bases and the J gene lost 6 bases, with 12 bases spanning the gap. Germline lookup yields CDR1 DFQATT and CDR2 SNEGSKA (reference sequence). CDR3 length: 14 amino acids. CDR3 loop: CSARERPTSNEQFF. CDR3 nucleotide sequence: TGCAGTGCTAGAGAGCGGCCGACGAGCAATGAGCAGTTCTTC.

In the case of this clonotype: Relative to the germline gene, one junction end is altered; a read error may explain this. The V gene is TRBV20-1, the J gene TRBJ2-2; the D gene is possibly TRBD2 (5 bases). CDR3 length: 11 amino acids. In germline, CDR1 is DFQATT, CDR2 SNEGSKA (reference sequence). The CDR3 spells CSAQNTGELFF. Written as DNA, the CDR3 is TGCAGTGCTCAGAACACCGGGGAGCTGTTTTTC.

This CDR3 is CASSLTGSGRGQETQYF. CDR3 nucleotides: TGTGCCAGCAGCTTAACCGGGAGCGGGAGGGGCCAAGAGACCCAGTACTTC. The rearrangement uses TRBV7-3 and TRBJ2-5; TRBD2 matches at 10 bases. The CDR3 is 17 amino acids. Germline assignment: CDR1 SGHTA and CDR2 FQGTGA. The ends lost 0 bases at V and 1 base at J; junction bases unmatched: 5.

The rearrangement links TRBV28 to TRBJ2-7, with 7 bases identical to TRBD1. The V gene's germline CDR1 is MDHEN and CDR2 SYDVKM. The J segment lost 3 bases and the V segment lost 4 bases, leaving 12 bases of the junction unmatched. The CDR3 loop spans 16 amino acids. CDR3 residues: CASSSPLNRGGYEQYF. DNA of the CDR3: TGTGCCAGCAGTTCTCCTCTAAACAGGGGCGGCTACGAGCAGTACTTC.

This rearrangement joins TRBV27 to TRBJ2-7; TRBD2 matches 10 bases. Unmatched junction bases numbered 5, after V lost 4 bases and J lost 2 bases. The CDR3 is made up of 15 amino acids. Germline V gene data show CDR1 as MNHEY and CDR2 as SMNVEV (reference sequence). CDR3 nucleotide sequence: TGTGCCAGCAGTTCACTAGCGGGACGGACCTACGAGCAGTACTTC. This codes for CASSSLAGRTYEQYF.

The CDR3 loop is CASSQDPTGTLYYEQYF. Written as DNA, the CDR3 is TGCGCCAGCAGCCAAGATCCCACCGGGACCCTATATTACGAGCAGTACTTC. This chain links TRBV4-1 with TRBJ2-7, with D possibly being TRBD1 or TRBD2 (5 bases each). Trimming took 0 bases from V and 4 from J, leaving 19 bases between them. Germline loops: CDR1 MGHRA, CDR2 YSYEKL. The CDR3 contains 17 residues.

The J gene is TRBJ2-6, the V gene TRBV19; D ambiguous. In germline, CDR1 is LNHDA, CDR2 SQIVND (reference sequence). The CDR3 contains 17 residues. V lost 5 bases and J lost 0, with 14 bases in between. The DNA of the CDR3 is TGTGCCAGTAGTCCCATACAGAGCAGCTCTGGGGCCAACGTCCTGACTTTC. It specifies CASSPIQSSSGANVLTF.

This rearrangement joins TRBV7-3 to TRBJ2-7; tentatively, D is TRBD1 (6 bases). Germline loops: CDR1 SGHTA, CDR2 FQGTGA. Deletions cut 5 bases from V and 2 bases from J, with 16 bases between. The CDR3 has 15 residues. The DNA of the CDR3 is TGTGCCAGCAGCCCAGGGGCAGGGAGTACCTACGAGCAGTACTTC. It translates to CASSPGAGSTYEQYF.

The rearrangement uses TRBV20-1 and TRBJ1-4, with D unclear. V lost 6 bases and J lost 7, with 9 bases in between. The V gene's germline CDR1 is DFQATT and CDR2 SNEGSKA (reference sequence). The CDR3 sequence is 11 residues long. The CDR3 reads CSARGTEKLFF. DNA for the CDR3: TGCAGTGCCCGGGGTACTGAAAAACTGTTTTTT.